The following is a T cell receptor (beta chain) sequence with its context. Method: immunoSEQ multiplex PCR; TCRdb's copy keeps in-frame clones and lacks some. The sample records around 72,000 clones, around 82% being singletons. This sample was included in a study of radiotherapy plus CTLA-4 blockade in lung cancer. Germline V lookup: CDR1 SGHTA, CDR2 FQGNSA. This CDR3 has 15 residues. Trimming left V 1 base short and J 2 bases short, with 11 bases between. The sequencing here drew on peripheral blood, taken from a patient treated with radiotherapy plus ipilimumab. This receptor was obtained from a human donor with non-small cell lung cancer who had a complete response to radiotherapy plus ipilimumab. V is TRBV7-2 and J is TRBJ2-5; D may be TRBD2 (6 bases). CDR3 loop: CASSLGRGYQETQYF. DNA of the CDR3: TGTGCCAGCAGCTTAGGGCGGGGCTATCAAGAGACCCAGTACTTC.